The 26 T cell receptor beta chains below were found in one sample sequenced in a study of response to subunit inactivated influenza vaccine. TCRdb re-called the RT-PCR reads through MiXCR, storing one row per CDR3 protein. The sample has about 500,000 distinct CDR3 sequences, 16% seen once. Specimen: CD4+ T cells sorted from PBMCs, collected around 25 months after vaccination. Source of these receptors: a man aged 50 to 69 who received an inactivated influenza vaccine.

This clonotype was seen repeatedly, ten times or more. The chain couples TRBV4-2 to TRBJ2-1; TRBD2 matches 9 bases. CDR1 and CDR2 (germline): LGHNA, YNFKEQ. This CDR3 contains 16 residues. With V trimmed by 4 bases and J by 7 bases, 11 bases remained unmatched. The CDR3 coding sequence is TGTGCCAGCAGCCCAGTCACGGCGGGAGGGCGGAATGAGCAGTTCTTC. Protein product: CASSPVTAGGRNEQFF.

This chain uses TRBV12-3 or TRBV12-4 with TRBJ2-7; 7 positions match TRBD1. This CDR3 has 13 residues. The V segment lost 8 bases and the J segment 2 bases; nucleotides outside the gene matches: 6. DNA for the CDR3: TGTGCCAGCCTCCGGGACAGTACCTACGAGCAGTACTTC. Translated, it gives CASLRDSTYEQYF.

J is TRBJ1-2 and V is TRBV5-5, with a tentative D call TRBD1 (5 bases). The CDR3 is made up of 14 amino acids. CDR1 SGHKS and CDR2 YYEKEE come from the germline V gene (reference sequence). The V end was cut by 0 bases, the J end by 2 bases, with 8 bases between. The CDR3 is CASSLEGLNYGYTF. As DNA, the CDR3 is TGTGCCAGCAGCTTGGAGGGGCTGAACTATGGCTACACCTTC.

V usage is TRBV7-8 and J usage is TRBJ2-5; the D is unclear. The V gene lost 5 bases and the J gene lost 2 bases, with 15 bases spanning the gap. The germline V gene encodes CDR1 SGHVS and CDR2 FQNEAQ. The CDR3 has 15 amino acids. The chain's CDR3 is CASSPDKDRQETQYF. DNA for the CDR3: TGTGCCAGCAGCCCCGACAAGGACCGACAAGAGACCCAGTACTTC.

J is TRBJ2-2 and V is TRBV11-1; possibly TRBD2 for D (6 bases). Trimming cost V 4 bases and J 6 bases, with 15 bases left between them. The germline V gene has CDR1 SGHAT and CDR2 FQDESV (reference sequence). There are 15 residues in the CDR3. Here the CDR3 reads CASSYNTWGAGELFF. CDR3 nucleotide sequence: TGTGCCAGCAGCTACAACACCTGGGGGGCCGGGGAGCTGTTTTTT.

This clonotype was found many times. The rearrangement uses TRBV7-2 and TRBJ2-1; no definite D call. V was clipped by 5 bases and J by 8 bases, with 7 bases between them. The CDR3 is made up of 11 amino acids. Germline loops: CDR1 SGHTA, CDR2 FQGNSA. The CDR3 nucleotides read TGTGCCAGCAGCCGAAGCTATGAGCAGTTCTTC. Amino acid sequence: CASSRSYEQFF.

This clonotype has just a few counts. J is TRBJ1-4 and V is TRBV28; 9 bases align to TRBD1. Germline CDR1 and CDR2: MDHEN and SYDVKM. J gave up 8 bases and V 3 bases, and 7 bases lay outside the gene matches. This CDR3 spans 15 amino acids. CDR3 in amino acids: CASSFTGGAGEKLFF. The CDR3 DNA is TGTGCCAGCAGTTTCACAGGGGGCGCGGGGGAAAAACTGTTTTTT.

This sequence joins TRBV6-2 or TRBV6-3 and TRBJ2-3, with TRBD2 matching 12 bases. After removal of 0 bases from V and 4 bases from J, the junction contained 8 bases not matched to a gene. This CDR3 has 18 residues. Germline CDR1 is MNHEY and CDR2 is SVGEGT. CDR3 nucleotides: TGTGCCAGCAGTTACTCGAGGACTAGCGGGAAAGGGCCAGATACGCAGTATTTT. Translating gives CASSYSRTSGKGPDTQYF.

The chain employs TRBV2 and TRBJ2-2; D perhaps matches TRBD2 (6 bases). Germline V gene sequence: CDR1 SNHLY, CDR2 FYNNEI. Trimming shortened V by 3 bases and J by 3 bases, and 11 bases separated the two germline ends. This CDR3 contains 15 residues. In DNA form, the CDR3 reads TGTGCCAGCAGTGAGAGGACTACGGACACCGGGGAGCTGTTTTTT. This translates into CASSERTTDTGELFF.

The genes are TRBV7-2 and TRBJ2-7; the match to TRBD2 covers 9 bases. The ends lost 2 bases at V and 2 bases at J; junction bases unmatched: 4. This CDR3 region has 15 residues. Germline CDR1 SGHTA, CDR2 FQGNSA. The CDR3 sequence: CASSLIAGAAYEQYF. The CDR3 coding sequence is TGTGCCAGCAGCTTAATAGCGGGAGCTGCCTACGAGCAGTACTTC.

This clonotype was recorded at least ten times. The rearrangement uses TRBV2 and TRBJ2-3, with unresolved D. CDR1 SNHLY and CDR2 FYNNEI come from the germline V gene. The V gene lost 7 bases and the J gene lost 0 bases, with 11 bases spanning the gap. There are 14 residues in the CDR3. CDR3 residues: CASTILPSTDTQYF. Here the CDR3 DNA reads TGTGCCAGCACAATATTGCCAAGCACAGATACGCAGTATTTT.

This clonotype was counted many times. The chain employs TRBV11-2 and TRBJ1-1; 12 bases agree with TRBD1. Germline CDR1 is SGHAT and CDR2 is FQNNGV. V trimming: 5 bases; J trimming: 2 bases; junction bases outside the gene matches: 6. The CDR3 totals 16 residues. The CDR3 region has the DNA TGTGCCAGCAGCGCATCCGGGACAGGGGGCAACACTGAAGCTTTCTTT. Protein sequence: CASSASGTGGNTEAFF.

There are a few counts of this clonotype. V is TRBV25-1 and J is TRBJ2-2; 9 bases are shared with TRBD1. In germline, CDR1 is MGHDK, CDR2 SYGVNS. Trimming removed 7 bases from V and 6 bases from J; junction bases left unmatched: 6. CDR3 length equals 14 residues. DNA for the CDR3: TGTGCCAGCACAAGACAGGGGGAAGCCGGGGAGCTGTTTTTT. Translating gives CASTRQGEAGELFF.

This sequence joins TRBV2 and TRBJ2-1; perhaps D is TRBD1 or TRBD2 (5 bases each). Germline lookup yields CDR1 SNHLY and CDR2 FYNNEI. V lost 6 bases to trimming and J lost 8 bases, with 14 bases between them. The CDR3 length is 13 residues. The CDR3 protein is CASRPGTFYEQFF. The DNA of the CDR3 is TGTGCCAGCAGACCCGGGACCTTCTATGAGCAGTTCTTC.

This sequence joins TRBV20-1 and TRBJ2-5, with TRBD1 matching over 7 bases. The CDR3 has 14 residues. Trimming removed 6 bases from V and 1 base from J; junction bases left unmatched: 8. The germline gives CDR1 DFQATT, CDR2 SNEGSKA (reference sequence). The CDR3 region is CSANRGSAQETQYF. CDR3 nucleotide sequence: TGCAGTGCGAACAGGGGATCTGCCCAAGAGACCCAGTACTTC.

This clonotype appeared once. A much more abundant neighbour one base away suggests this may be a read error. The CDR3 here is CSVTGEITTGTQYF. The CDR3 DNA follows: TGCAGCGTTACGGGTGAAATTACGACGGGTACGCAGTATTTT. This rearrangement joins TRBV29-1 to TRBJ2-3; D is unclear. The CDR3 loop spans 14 amino acids. Trimming stripped 5 bases from V and 8 bases from J, with 20 bases between. In germline, CDR1 is SQVTM, CDR2 ANQGSEA.

This clonotype appeared a few times. The rearrangement uses TRBV7-2 and TRBJ1-5; 8 bases align to TRBD1. This CDR3 is built from 14 residues. Germline V lookup: CDR1 SGHTA, CDR2 FQGNSA. V lost 1 base to trimming and J lost 7 bases; unmatched junction nucleotides: 3. Here the CDR3 DNA reads TGTGCCAGCAGCTTAGGACAGGGGATGCAGCCCCAGCATTTT. Translation gives CASSLGQGMQPQHF. Variable domain in full (rest from reference TRBV7-2 and TRBJ1-5): GAGVSQSPSNKVTEKGKDVELRCDPISGHTALYWYRQSLGQGLEFLIYFQGNSAPDKSGLPSDRFSAERTGGSVSTLTIQRTQQEDSAVYLCASSLGQGMQPQHFGDGTRLSIL.

The chain employs TRBV30 and TRBJ1-1; D is uncertain. The germline V gene encodes CDR1 GTSNPN and CDR2 SVGIG (reference sequence). This CDR3 contains 14 residues. V was clipped by 2 bases and J by 4 bases, with 14 bases between them. The CDR3 reads CAWSPRSLATEAFF. CDR3 nucleotide sequence: TGTGCCTGGAGTCCCCGGTCTCTTGCCACTGAAGCTTTCTTT. Complete variable domain (other parts from reference TRBV30 and TRBJ1-1): SQTIHQWPATLVQPVGSPLSLECTVEGTSNPNLYWYRQAAGRGLQLLFYSVGIGQISSEVPQNLSASRPQDRQFILSSKKLLLSDSGFYLCAWSPRSLATEAFFGQGTRLTVV.

This clonotype was recorded at least ten times. The chain couples TRBV7-8 to TRBJ1-1; perhaps TRBD1 as D (6 bases). Germline V gene lookup returns CDR1 SGHVS and CDR2 FQNEAQ. V lost 4 bases and J 1 base, leaving 13 bases between the germline ends. This CDR3 has 15 residues. For the CDR3, the DNA is TGTGCCAGCAGCTATTCAGGGGACCCGAACACTGAAGCTTTCTTT. This codes for CASSYSGDPNTEAFF.

The table lists this clonotype with many counts. The rearrangement joins TRBV19 to TRBJ2-1, with 8 bases that match TRBD1. V trimming: 3 bases; J trimming: 10 bases; junction bases outside the gene matches: 17. The CDR3 has 17 amino acids. Germline V CDR1 and CDR2: LNHDA, SQIVND (reference sequence). The CDR3 loop reads CASSILMTGDGSAEQFF. Here the CDR3 DNA reads TGTGCCAGTAGTATCCTAATGACAGGGGACGGTTCTGCGGAGCAGTTCTTC.

The chain employs TRBV12-3 or TRBV12-4 and TRBJ2-2; D gene ambiguous. Trimming cost V 1 base and J 13 bases, with 7 bases left between them. The CDR3 has 11 residues. The CDR3 DNA reads TGTGCCAGCAGTTTAGGGGGTGGGCTGTTTTTT. Encoded protein: CASSLGGGLFF.

The chain is built from TRBV12-3 or TRBV12-4 and TRBJ2-3; TRBD1 might be the D (6 bases). Between the trimmed V and J ends, which lost 8 bases and 0 bases, there was a span of 12 bases. CDR3 size: 14 residues. CDR3 loop: CASADSFSTDTQYF. CDR3 nucleotide sequence: TGTGCCAGCGCGGACAGCTTTAGCACAGATACGCAGTATTTT.

V is TRBV7-9 and J is TRBJ2-3, with 12 bases aligning to TRBD2. V was pared by 5 bases and J by 3 bases, with 6 bases of the junction left unmatched. CDR3 length: 16 amino acids. CDR1 and CDR2 from the germline V gene are SEHNR and FQNEAQ (reference sequence). The CDR3 coding sequence is TGTGCCAGCAGCCCCCGGACTAGCGGGATGACAGATACGCAGTATTTT. Translation: CASSPRTSGMTDTQYF.

CDR3 loop: CASSLSGQGYGYTF. DNA for the CDR3: TGTGCCAGCAGCTTAAGTGGACAGGGCTATGGCTACACCTTC. The V gene is TRBV7-9, the J gene TRBJ1-2, with 8 positions matching TRBD1. With 2 bases clipped from V and 4 bases from J, the junction kept 3 bases outside the gene matches. Germline values: CDR1 SEHNR, CDR2 FQNEAQ (reference sequence). CDR3 length: 14 amino acids. Full variable domain (rest looked up from reference TRBV7-9 and TRBJ1-2): DTGVSQNPRHKITKRGQNVTFRCDPISEHNRLYWYRQTLGQGPEFLTYFQNEAQLEKSRLLSDRFSAERPKGSFSTLEIQRTEQGDSAMYLCASSLSGQGYGYTFGSGTRLTVV.

The chain joins TRBV7-2 to TRBJ2-3; D possibly matches TRBD1 or TRBD2 (5 bases each). The CDR3 loop spans 13 amino acids. Trimming pared 5 bases from V and 7 bases from J, leaving 13 bases between. Germline lookup yields CDR1 SGHTA and CDR2 FQGNSA. The CDR3 region has the DNA TGTGCCAGCAGCCCCCCTGGGGGTCATACGCAGTATTTT. Encoded protein: CASSPPGGHTQYF.

This clonotype is medium-sized in the sample. This chain joins TRBV28 and TRBJ2-1; D possibly corresponds to TRBD2 (6 bases). Germline V gene lookup returns CDR1 MDHEN and CDR2 SYDVKM. The CDR3 sequence is 15 residues long. Trimming took off 4 bases at V and 4 bases at J, with 14 bases between the two ends. CDR3 sequence (DNA): TGTGCCAGCAGTTACGGGAGAAGCTTTTACAATGAGCAGTTCTTC. Translated, it gives CASSYGRSFYNEQFF.